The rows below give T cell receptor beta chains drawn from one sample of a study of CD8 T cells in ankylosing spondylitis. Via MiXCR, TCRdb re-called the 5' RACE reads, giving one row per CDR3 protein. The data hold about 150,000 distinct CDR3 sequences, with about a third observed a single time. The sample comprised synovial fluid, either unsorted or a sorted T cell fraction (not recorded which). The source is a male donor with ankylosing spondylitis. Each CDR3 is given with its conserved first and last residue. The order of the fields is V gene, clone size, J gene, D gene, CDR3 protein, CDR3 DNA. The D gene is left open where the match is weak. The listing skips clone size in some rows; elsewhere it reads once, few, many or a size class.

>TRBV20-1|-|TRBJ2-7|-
CSARLAGTVPYEQYF
TGCAGTGCTAGACTGGCGGGGACCGTCCCCTACGAGCAGTACTTC
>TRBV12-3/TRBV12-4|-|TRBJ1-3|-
CASSAPPGSINTIYF
TGTGCCAGCAGTGCCCCCCCCGGCAGCATAAACACCATATATTTT
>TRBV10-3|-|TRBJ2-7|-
CAISAPYYEQYF
TGTGCCATCAGTGCCCCCTACTACGAGCAGTACTTC
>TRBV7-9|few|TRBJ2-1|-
CASSPISEQFF
TGTGCCAGCAGCCCGATCAGTGAGCAGTTCTTC
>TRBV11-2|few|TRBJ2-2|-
CASRGDLNTGELFF
TGTGCCAGCAGGGGGGACCTAAACACCGGGGAGCTGTTTTTT
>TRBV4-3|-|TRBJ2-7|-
CASSRTVDYEQYF
TGCGCCAGCAGCCGGACAGTGGACTACGAGCAGTACTTC
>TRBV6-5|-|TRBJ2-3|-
CASSYVTGTDTQYF
TGTGCCAGCAGTTACGTCACAGGCACAGATACGCAGTATTTT
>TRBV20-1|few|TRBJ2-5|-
CSGDRQETQYF
TGCAGTGGGGACCGACAAGAGACCCAGTACTTC
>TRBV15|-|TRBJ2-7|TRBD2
CATSRGGLAGGYEQYF
TGTGCCACCAGCAGAGGGGGACTAGCGGGAGGCTACGAGCAGTACTTC
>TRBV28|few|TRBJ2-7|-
CASNAGIYEQYF
TGTGCCAGCAATGCAGGAATTTACGAGCAGTACTTC
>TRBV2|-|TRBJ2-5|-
CASTGGGAETQYF
TGTGCCAGCACAGGGGGGGGGGCGGAGACCCAGTACTTC
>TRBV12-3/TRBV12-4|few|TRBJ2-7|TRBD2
CASSPGQGLAVRSYEQYF
TGTGCCAGCAGTCCCGGACAGGGACTAGCGGTAAGATCCTACGAGCAGTACTTC